This TCR beta chain stems from a study of CD8+ T cells in alopecia areata. Findings of the study overall: Alphabeta T cells residing in normal skin are also sequenced in scalp samples.

The ends were cut back, 6 bases at V and 4 bases at J, with 14 bases in the middle. CDR3 length: 13 amino acids. Germline values: CDR1 SQVTM, CDR2 ANQGSEA. Following RNA extraction, reverse transcription yielded cDNA that acted as the sequencing template. Profiled with immunoSEQ multiplex PCR; TCRdb holds only in-frame clones, not every one. The repertoire consists of 65,000 to 90,000 clones, with about 51% occurring once and the leading ten covering approximately 5.7%. As concerns this clone: Its antigen is not known.

The sequence was obtained from a human donor with alopecia areata. This sequence joins TRBV29-1 and TRBJ2-3; either TRBD1 or TRBD2 may supply D (5 bases each). Sequences were obtained from NKG2D-high CD8+ T cells sorted from blood. For the CDR3, the DNA is TGCAGCGTCGATGGGACCAGAGCAGATACGCAGTATTTT. It specifies CSVDGTRADTQYF.